Included here is one T cell receptor beta chain sequence, with context. This entry is derived from a study of blood T cell repertoires in COVID-19. Study background: COVID-19 samples from acute and convalescent phases originated in the United States, Italy and Spain.

Clinical history reported by participants formed the basis on which cohorts were assigned. Per the study methods: By means of reference gene primer amplification, nucleated cell counts were estimated. This table comes from immunoSEQ multiplex PCR, and its TCRdb copy is limited to in-frame clones, with some not included. V and J calls plus clone size are reproduced from that table; the DNA served to infer D and trimming. In the table there are some 190,000 clones, over 75% of which are singletons. V was pared by 1 base and J by 4 bases, with 19 bases between. Germline CDR1 and CDR2: MNHNS and SASEGT. The CDR3 consists of 17 residues.

The specimen was PBMCs or T cells enriched from blood (not recorded which). The chain has TRBV6-1 and TRBJ1-1, with D tentatively TRBD1 (6 bases). This TCR was sampled from a man aged 30 to 45 with acute COVID-19. The CDR3 nucleotides read TGTGCCAGCAGTGAAGACTTATACGGCAGGGGATCCACTGAAGCTTTCTTT. This translates into CASSEDLYGRGSTEAFF.